A selection of T cell receptor beta chains follows, all from one sample in a study of T cell changes during pregnancy in multiple sclerosis. Only in-frame clones appear in the TCRdb table, and some are missing; sequencing was by immunoSEQ multiplex PCR. Here the sample spans about 39,000 clones, almost 95% being singletons. The sequencing here drew on CD4+ T cells from peripheral blood mononuclear cells, taken after pregnancy. The receptors were sampled from a female donor with multiple sclerosis, enrolled in a pregnancy study. Each CDR3 is given with its conserved first and last residue. A D gene is named only where the DNA matches it firmly. Where a row states a size, it is once, few, many or the class of an expanded clone; other rows omit it.

TRBD1,TRBJ2-7,TRBV28,.,CACTTGSSYEQYF,TGTGCCTGCACGACAGGGAGCTCCTACGAGCAGTACTTC
.,TRBJ1-2,TRBV6-5,.,CASSRIQGYGYTF,TGTGCCAGCAGTAGAATTCAGGGCTATGGCTACACCTTC
.,TRBJ2-5,TRBV6-6,.,CAERAEPQETQYF,TGTGCCGAAAGAGCGGAACCCCAAGAGACCCAGTACTTC
TRBD2,TRBJ2-7,TRBV9,.,CASSVGRLAGYEQYF,TGTGCCAGCAGCGTAGGTCGACTAGCGGGCTACGAGCAGTACTTC
TRBD2,TRBJ2-1,TRBV7-8,.,CASSLVELAGNEQFF,TGTGCCAGCAGCTTAGTCGAACTAGCGGGAAATGAGCAGTTCTTC
.,TRBJ2-3,TRBV9,.,CASSPYTADTQYF,TGTGCCAGCAGCCCTTACACCGCAGATACGCAGTATTTT
.,TRBJ1-5,TRBV19,.,CASSWGELSQPQHF,TGTGCCAGTAGTTGGGGGGAGTTGAGCCAGCCCCAGCATTTT
TRBD2,TRBJ2-2,TRBV27,.,CASMGWTGTSGLTGELFF,TGTGCCAGCATGGGATGGACCGGGACTAGCGGGCTCACCGGGGAGCTGTTTTTT
.,TRBJ1-2,TRBV4-2,few,CASSQDLSIRGYTF,TGTGCCAGCAGCCAAGACCTGTCAATTCGGGGCTACACCTTC
.,TRBJ2-2,TRBV5-1,.,CASSPGGANTGELFF,TGCGCCAGCAGCCCGGGGGGCGCGAACACCGGGGAGCTGTTTTTT
TRBD1,TRBJ2-2,TRBV9,.,CASSVEGGRTGELFF,TGTGCCAGCAGCGTAGAAGGGGGCCGCACCGGGGAGCTGTTTTTT
.,TRBJ1-1,TRBV29-1,.,CSGQGSTEAFF,TGCAGCGGTCAAGGGAGCACTGAAGCTTTCTTT
.,TRBJ1-5,TRBV30,.,CAWSQGSNQPQHF,TGTGCCTGGAGTCAGGGAAGCAATCAGCCCCAGCATTTT
TRBD2,TRBJ2-2,TRBV5-1,once,CASSRLATGELFF,TGCGCCAGCAGTAGACTAGCGACCGGGGAGCTGTTTTTT
TRBD1,TRBJ2-7,TRBV5-1,.,CASSGDSHSYEQYF,TGCGCCAGCAGCGGGGACAGCCACTCCTACGAGCAGTACTTC
TRBD2,TRBJ2-7,TRBV11-2,.,CASSSTGGPYEQYF,TGTGCCAGCAGCTCGACGGGGGGACCCTACGAGCAGTACTTC
TRBD2,TRBJ2-3,TRBV7-3,.,CASSSTSASTDTQYF,TGTGCCAGCAGCTCTACTAGCGCAAGCACAGATACGCAGTATTTT
.,TRBJ1-2,TRBV5-4,once,CASSAAGGMVWHGYTF,TGTGCCAGCAGCGCGGCGGGAGGGATGGTTTGGCATGGCTACACCTTC
.,TRBJ2-1,TRBV9,.,CASSPGGRGAYNEQFF,TGTGCCAGCAGCCCAGGGGGGCGGGGGGCCTACAATGAGCAGTTCTTC
TRBD2,TRBJ2-2,TRBV27,.,CATTTSGGPVSTGELFF,TGTGCCACCACCACTAGCGGGGGACCCGTGTCCACCGGGGAGCTGTTTTTT
TRBD1,TRBJ2-1,TRBV6-5,.,CASSYGTVDEQFF,TGTGCCAGCAGTTACGGGACAGTTGATGAGCAGTTCTTC
.,TRBJ1-4,TRBV29-1,.,CSVEDPVSNEKLFF,TGCAGCGTTGAAGATCCAGTTTCGAATGAAAAACTGTTTTTT
TRBD2,TRBJ2-2,TRBV7-3,.,CASSLGLAGGPGELFF,TGTGCCAGCAGCTTAGGACTAGCGGGGGGGCCCGGGGAGCTGTTTTTT
TRBD1,TRBJ2-4,TRBV7-9,.,CASSSGQLLNIQYF,TGTGCCAGCAGCTCGGGACAGCTCTTAAACATTCAGTACTTC
TRBD1,TRBJ2-7,TRBV5-4,few,CASSLDRGQYEQYF,TGTGCCAGCAGCTTGGACAGGGGCCAATACGAGCAGTACTTC
.,TRBJ1-4,TRBV4-1,.,CASSQDQALNEKLFF,TGCGCCAGCAGCCAAGATCAGGCGCTTAATGAAAAACTGTTTTTT
TRBD1,TRBJ2-7,TRBV7-9,.,CASSQGAYEQYF,TGTGCCAGCAGCCAGGGGGCCTACGAGCAGTACTTC
TRBD2,TRBJ2-1,TRBV10-3,.,CAINGGGLLGSYNEQFF,TGTGCCATCAATGGCGGGGGATTGCTTGGCTCCTACAATGAGCAGTTCTTC
TRBD1,TRBJ2-7,TRBV19,.,CASSQGGQGIYEQYF,TGTGCCAGTAGCCAGGGGGGACAGGGAATCTACGAGCAGTACTTC
.,TRBJ1-6,TRBV19,.,CASSLNSGPRGGSPLHF,TGTGCCAGTAGTCTAAACTCCGGACCCCGCGGGGGTTCACCCCTCCACTTT
TRBD1,TRBJ2-2,TRBV6-4,.,CASSDSGGAGELFF,TGTGCCAGCAGTGACTCAGGGGGCGCCGGGGAGCTGTTTTTT
.,TRBJ1-6,TRBV6-6,.,CASTSSAGQGLSPLHF,TGTGCCAGCACCTCCTCCGCAGGACAAGGGCTTTCACCCCTCCACTTT
.,TRBJ1-4,TRBV4-1,.,CASSGMTTNEKLFF,TGCGCCAGCAGCGGCATGACAACTAATGAAAAACTGTTTTTT
TRBD2,TRBJ2-3,TRBV5-6,.,CASATTSGGRGDTQYF,TGTGCCAGCGCGACCACCAGCGGGGGAAGGGGAGATACGCAGTATTTT
TRBD1,TRBJ1-2,TRBV6-5,.,CASSRGPSSGGGYTF,TGTGCCAGCAGCCGCGGCCCTTCGTCAGGGGGGGGCTACACCTTC
.,TRBJ2-5,TRBV7-2,.,CASSLTSSRETQYF,TGTGCCAGCAGCTTAACTAGCTCTCGAGAGACCCAGTACTTC
.,TRBJ1-2,TRBV6-6,.,CASSYILTGGNYGYTF,TGTGCCAGCAGTTACATATTGACGGGGGGGAACTATGGCTACACCTTC
TRBD1,TRBJ2-7,TRBV7-3,.,CASSLTGTGGREQYF,TGTGCCAGCAGCTTAACCGGGACAGGGGGCCGGGAGCAGTACTTC
TRBD1,TRBJ1-2,TRBV10-2,once,CASSESSGTGATNYGYTF,TGCGCCAGCAGTGAGTCCTCCGGGACAGGAGCCACTAACTATGGCTACACCTTC
.,TRBJ1-3,TRBV6-5,few,CASSYQRASAGNTIYF,TGTGCCAGCAGTTACCAAAGAGCTTCGGCTGGAAACACCATATATTTT
TRBD1,TRBJ2-2,TRBV18,few,CASSQRTGGAGELFF,TGTGCCAGCTCACAACGGACAGGGGGCGCCGGGGAGCTGTTTTTT